Reported below is one T cell receptor (beta chain). Its antigen is as yet unknown. The sample is drawn from a study of beta chain features in type 1 diabetes. Study-wide context: Age, gender, cell numbers and subset yield matched between patients and controls. All of the samples together had 107,917,701 sorted cells examined.

Sorting with CD45RO/CCR7/CD25/CD127/CD95/CD27 yielded naive, central memory, regulatory and stem-like memory CD4+ cells. Study-level results: Patients with type 1 diabetes showed fewer VDJ junction insertions and more deletions. Among patients with Type 1 diabetes, TCRB CDR3s were moderately but significantly shorter in every one of the four CD4+ subsets.

Trimming cost V 4 bases and J 4 bases, with 16 bases left between them. The CDR3 contains 15 residues. The germline CDR1 and CDR2 sequences are SGHNT and YYREEE (reference sequence). TCRB transcripts that were expressed got sequenced, as all of the isolated RNA had been reverse transcribed. This table comes from immunoSEQ multiplex PCR, and its TCRdb copy is limited to in-frame clones, with some not included. The repertoire holds some 660,000 clones, with 11% to 15% as singletons. J is TRBJ2-3 and V is TRBV5-4; D is possibly TRBD1 or TRBD2 (5 bases each). The sequenced sample consisted of naive CD4+ T cells from blood. The sequence derives from a man aged 18 to 30 with type 1 diabetes. CDR3 bases: TGTGCCAGCAGCCCGAGGGGACGGGAAGCAGATACGCAGTATTTT. Translation gives CASSPRGREADTQYF.